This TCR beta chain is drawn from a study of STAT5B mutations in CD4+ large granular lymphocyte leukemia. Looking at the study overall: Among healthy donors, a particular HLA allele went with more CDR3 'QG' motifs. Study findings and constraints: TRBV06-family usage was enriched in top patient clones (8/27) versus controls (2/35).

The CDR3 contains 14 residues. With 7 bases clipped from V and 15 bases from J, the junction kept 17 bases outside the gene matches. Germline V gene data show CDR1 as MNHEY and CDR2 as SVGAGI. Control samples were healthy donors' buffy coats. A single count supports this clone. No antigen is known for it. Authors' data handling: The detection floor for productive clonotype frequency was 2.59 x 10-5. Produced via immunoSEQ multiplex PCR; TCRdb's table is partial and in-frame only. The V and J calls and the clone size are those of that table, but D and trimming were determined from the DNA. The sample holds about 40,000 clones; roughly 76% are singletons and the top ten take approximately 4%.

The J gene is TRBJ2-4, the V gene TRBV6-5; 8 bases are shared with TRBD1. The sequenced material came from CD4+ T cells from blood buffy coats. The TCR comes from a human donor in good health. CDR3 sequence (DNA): TGTGCCAGCACTTCAGGGACAGGTGGCGAGGTTTGGTACTTC. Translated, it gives CASTSGTGGEVWYF.